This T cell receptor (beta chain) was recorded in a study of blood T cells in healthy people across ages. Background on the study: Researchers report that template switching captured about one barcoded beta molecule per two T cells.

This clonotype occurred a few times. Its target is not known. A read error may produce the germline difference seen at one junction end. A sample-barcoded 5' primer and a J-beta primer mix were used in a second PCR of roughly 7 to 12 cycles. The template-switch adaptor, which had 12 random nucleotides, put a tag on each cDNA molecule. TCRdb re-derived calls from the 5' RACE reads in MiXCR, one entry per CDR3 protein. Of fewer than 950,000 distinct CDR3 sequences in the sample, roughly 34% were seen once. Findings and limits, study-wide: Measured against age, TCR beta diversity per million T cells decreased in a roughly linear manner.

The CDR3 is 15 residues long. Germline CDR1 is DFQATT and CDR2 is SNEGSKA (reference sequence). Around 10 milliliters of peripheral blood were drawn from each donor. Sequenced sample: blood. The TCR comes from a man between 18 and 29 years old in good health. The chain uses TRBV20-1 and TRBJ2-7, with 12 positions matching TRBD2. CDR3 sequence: CSSRPLAGGYYEQYF. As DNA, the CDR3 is TGCAGTTCTAGGCCACTAGCGGGGGGATACTACGAGCAGTACTTC.